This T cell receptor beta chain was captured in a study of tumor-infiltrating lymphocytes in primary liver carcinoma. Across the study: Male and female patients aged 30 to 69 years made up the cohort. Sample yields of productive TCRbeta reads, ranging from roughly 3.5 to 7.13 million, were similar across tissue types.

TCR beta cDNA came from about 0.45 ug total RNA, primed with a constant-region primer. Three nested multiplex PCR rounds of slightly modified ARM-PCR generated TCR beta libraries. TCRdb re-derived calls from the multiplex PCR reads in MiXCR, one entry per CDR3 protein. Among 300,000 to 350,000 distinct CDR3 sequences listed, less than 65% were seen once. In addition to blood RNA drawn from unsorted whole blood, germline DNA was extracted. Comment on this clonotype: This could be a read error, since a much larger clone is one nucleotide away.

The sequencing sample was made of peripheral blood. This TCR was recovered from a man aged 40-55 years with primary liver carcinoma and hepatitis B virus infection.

As DNA, the CDR3 is TGTGCCAGCAGCTCGGATGGTAGCGGGAGGGCAGGGAAGACCCAGTACTTC. As protein: CASSSDGSGRAGKTQYF. The gene calls are TRBV5-4 and TRBJ2-5; 11 bases align to TRBD2. This CDR3 is built from 17 residues. The junction had 13 bases not matched to a gene; V was cut back by 3 bases and J by 6 bases. From germline, CDR1 is SGHNT and CDR2 YYREEE (reference sequence).